The next 12 T cell receptor beta chains were all read from a single sample in a study of shared clonotypes between healthy human individuals. Method: immunoSEQ multiplex PCR; TCRdb's copy keeps in-frame clones and lacks some. This sample yields some 300,000 clones, of which around 70% are seen a single time; less than 11% belongs to the top ten. Material: memory CD4+ T cells sorted from blood. The subset was: CD45RA-negative fraction. Every receptor here comes from a man aged 30 to 45 in good health.

This clone was picked up one time. The rearrangement uses TRBV10-2 and TRBJ2-7; 7 bases are a match to TRBD2. This CDR3 comprises 13 residues. Germline assignment: CDR1 WSHSY and CDR2 SAAADI. V lost 7 bases, J lost 2 bases, and 5 bases stayed unmatched. In nucleotides, the CDR3 is TGCGCCAGCACTCGGCGGGAGACCTACGAGCAGTACTTC. It specifies CASTRRETYEQYF.

This chain joins TRBV29-1 and TRBJ2-7; D perhaps matches TRBD1 (6 bases). Germline V CDR1 and CDR2: SQVTM, ANQGSEA. The CDR3 spans 15 residues. V lost 3 bases, J lost 2 bases, and 17 bases lay in between. CDR3 DNA: TGCAGCGTTGACGGAAAGGGGGTAGCCACCTACGAGCAGTACTTC. Translating it yields CSVDGKGVATYEQYF.

J is TRBJ2-1 and V is TRBV4-3; 7 nucleotides match TRBD1. CDR1 LGHNA and CDR2 YSLEER come from the germline V gene. The CDR3 loop spans 13 amino acids. Trimming at V came to 3 bases and at J to 13 bases, leaving 9 bases not matched to a gene. CDR3 residues: CASSHRTGVDQFF. CDR3 in DNA: TGCGCCAGCAGCCATAGGACAGGTGTCGATCAGTTCTTC.

The rearrangement joins TRBV6-5 to TRBJ1-3; tentatively, D is TRBD1 (5 bases). The CDR3 is made up of 15 amino acids. Germline CDR1 is MNHEY and CDR2 is SVGAGI. V was cut by 5 bases and J by 3 bases, with 14 bases left in between. As DNA, the CDR3 is TGTGCCAGCAGTCCAGACAGCAGTGGTGGAAACACCATATATTTT. It specifies CASSPDSSGGNTIYF.

The chain joins TRBV10-1 to TRBJ2-7; D remains ambiguous. This CDR3 is 11 amino acids long. The germline V and J ends were trimmed by 3 bases and 4 bases, with 4 bases remaining between them. Germline V gene sequence: CDR1 WNHNN, CDR2 SYGVQD (reference sequence). The CDR3 here is CASSETYEQYF. The CDR3 nucleotides read TGCGCCAGCAGTGAAACGTACGAGCAGTACTTC.

This clone appeared a single time. In DNA, the CDR3 is TGTGCCAGCAGCCTTCACTCCCCGACTAGCGGGGGAACACAAGAGACCCAGTACTTC. Protein sequence: CASSLHSPTSGGTQETQYF. The chain uses TRBV7-3 and TRBJ2-5; 12 nucleotides agree with TRBD2. Germline lookup yields CDR1 SGHTA and CDR2 FQGTGA. The CDR3 consists of 19 residues. Trimming took 5 bases from V and 2 from J; bases not matched to a gene: 15.

V usage is TRBV9 and J usage is TRBJ1-4; D gene uncertain. V lost 3 bases, J lost 8 bases, and 14 bases lay in between. Germline V CDR1 and CDR2: SGDLS, YYNGEE. The CDR3 runs to 14 residues. CDR3 nucleotide sequence: TGTGCCAGCAGCGCGGACGGTTTTCGCGAAAAACTGTTTTTT. Translation: CASSADGFREKLFF.

The chain recombines TRBV15 with TRBJ1-2; D gene uncertain. From germline, CDR1 is LNHNV and CDR2 YYDKDF (reference sequence). V was cut by 3 bases and J by 6 bases, with 14 bases left in between. The CDR3 runs to 14 residues. CDR3 residues: CATSSRRDEDGYTF. DNA for the CDR3: TGTGCCACCAGCAGCCGGAGAGACGAAGATGGCTACACCTTC. The full variable domain, its missing parts supplied by reference TRBV15 and TRBJ1-2, is DAMVIQNPRYQVTQFGKPVTLSCSQTLNHNVMYWYQQKSSQAPKLLFHYYDKDFNNEADTPDNFQSRRPNTSFCFLDIRSPGLGDTAMYLCATSSRRDEDGYTFGSGTRLTVV.

This chain uses TRBV27 with TRBJ2-2, with D perhaps assigned TRBD1 or TRBD2 (5 bases each). The CDR3 runs to 15 residues. V shed 8 bases and J shed 5 bases, with 18 bases lying between them. Germline CDR1 MNHEY, CDR2 SMNVEV (reference sequence). In nucleotides, the CDR3 is TGTGCCAGCCCCGGGATAAACAGGAGTACCGGGGAGCTGTTTTTT. Translated: CASPGINRSTGELFF.

The rearrangement joins TRBV6-5 to TRBJ1-6, with 8 positions matching TRBD1. The CDR3 extends over 15 amino acids. Unmatched junction bases numbered 9, after V lost 5 bases and J lost 9 bases. The V gene's germline CDR1 is MNHEY and CDR2 SVGAGI. CDR3 in DNA: TGTGCCAGCAGTCGAACAGGGGGATTGGGTTCACCCCTCCACTTT. Its protein is CASSRTGGLGSPLHF.

This clone was seen ten or more times. The chain couples TRBV28 to TRBJ2-1; no firm D call. The length of the CDR3 is 15 residues. Between the trimmed V and J ends, which lost 6 bases and 0 bases, there was a span of 12 bases. CDR1 MDHEN and CDR2 SYDVKM come from the germline V gene. CDR3 sequence: CASSPPGSSYNEQFF. For the CDR3, the DNA is TGTGCCAGCAGCCCCCCGGGTAGCTCCTACAATGAGCAGTTCTTC.

This clone was counted at least ten times. This chain uses TRBV18 with TRBJ1-1, with 7 bases aligning to TRBD1. J lost 4 bases, V lost 3 bases, and 8 bases had no gene match. CDR1 KGHSH and CDR2 LQKENI come from the germline V gene. The CDR3 contains 15 residues. The CDR3 DNA reads TGTGCCAGCTCACCCGGGACAGCAGGGCTCACTGAAGCTTTCTTT. It encodes CASSPGTAGLTEAFF. The complete variable domain, with remaining parts taken from reference TRBV18 and TRBJ1-1, reads NAGVMQNPRHLVRRRGQEARLRCSPMKGHSHVYWYRQLPEEGLKFMVYLQKENIIDESGMPKERFSAEFPKEGPSILRIQQVVRGDSAAYFCASSPGTAGLTEAFFGQGTRLTVV.